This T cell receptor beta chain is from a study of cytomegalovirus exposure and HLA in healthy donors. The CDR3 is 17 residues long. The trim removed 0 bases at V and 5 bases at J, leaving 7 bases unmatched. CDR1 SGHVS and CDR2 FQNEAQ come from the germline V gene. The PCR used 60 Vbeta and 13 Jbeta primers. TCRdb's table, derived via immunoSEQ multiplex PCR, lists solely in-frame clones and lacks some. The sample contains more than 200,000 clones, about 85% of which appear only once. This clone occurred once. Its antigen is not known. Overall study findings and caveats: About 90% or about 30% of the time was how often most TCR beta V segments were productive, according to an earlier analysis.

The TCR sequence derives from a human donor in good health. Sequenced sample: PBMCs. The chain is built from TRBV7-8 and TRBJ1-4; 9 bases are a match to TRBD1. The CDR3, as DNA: TGTGCCAGCAGCTTAGCGGGAGGGACAGGGAAGAATGAAAAACTGTTTTTT. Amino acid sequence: CASSLAGGTGKNEKLFF. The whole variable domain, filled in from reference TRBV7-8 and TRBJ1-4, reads GAGVSQSPRYKVAKRGQDVALRCDPISGHVSLFWYQQALGQGPEFLTYFQNEAQLDKSGLPSDRFFAERPEGSVSTLKIQRTQQEDSAVYLCASSLAGGTGKNEKLFFGSGTQLSVL.